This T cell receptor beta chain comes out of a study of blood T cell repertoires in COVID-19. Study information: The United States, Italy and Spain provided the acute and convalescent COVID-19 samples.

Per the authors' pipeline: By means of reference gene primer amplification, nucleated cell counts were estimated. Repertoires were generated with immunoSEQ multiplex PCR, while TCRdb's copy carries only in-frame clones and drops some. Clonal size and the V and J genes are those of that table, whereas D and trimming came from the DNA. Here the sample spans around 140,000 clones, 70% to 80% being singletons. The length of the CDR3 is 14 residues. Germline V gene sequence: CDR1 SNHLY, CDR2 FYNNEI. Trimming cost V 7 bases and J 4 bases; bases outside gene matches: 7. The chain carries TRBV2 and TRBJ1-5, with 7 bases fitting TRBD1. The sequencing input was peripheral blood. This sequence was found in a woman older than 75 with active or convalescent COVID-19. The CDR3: CASKGGTANQPQHF. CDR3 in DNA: TGTGCCAGCAAAGGAGGGACAGCTAATCAGCCCCAGCATTTT.